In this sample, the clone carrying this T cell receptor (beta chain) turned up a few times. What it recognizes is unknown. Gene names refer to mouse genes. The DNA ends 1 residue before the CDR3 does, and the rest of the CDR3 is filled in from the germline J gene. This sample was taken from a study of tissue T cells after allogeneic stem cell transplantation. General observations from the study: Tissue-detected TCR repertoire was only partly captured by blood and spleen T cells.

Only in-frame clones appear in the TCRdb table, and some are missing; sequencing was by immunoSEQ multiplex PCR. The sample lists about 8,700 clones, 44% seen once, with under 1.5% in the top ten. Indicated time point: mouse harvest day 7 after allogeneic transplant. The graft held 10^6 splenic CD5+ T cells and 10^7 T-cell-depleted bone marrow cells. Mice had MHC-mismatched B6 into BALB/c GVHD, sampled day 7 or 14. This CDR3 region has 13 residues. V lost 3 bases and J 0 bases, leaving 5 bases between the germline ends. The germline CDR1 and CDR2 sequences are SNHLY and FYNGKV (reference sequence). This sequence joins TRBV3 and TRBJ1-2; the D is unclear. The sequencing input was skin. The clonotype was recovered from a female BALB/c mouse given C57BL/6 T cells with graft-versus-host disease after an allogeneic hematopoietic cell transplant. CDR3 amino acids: CASSFTSNSDYTF. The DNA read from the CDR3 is TGTGCCAGCAGCTTCACATCAAACTCCGACTACACC.